This T cell receptor beta chain originates from a study of cytomegalovirus exposure and HLA in healthy donors. Study-level results: Subsequent analysis revealed that first-cohort TCR clusters tended to co-occur in the 100 to 150 validation repertoires. Reportedly, diagnosis of cytomegalovirus status by the classifier showed high specificity and sensitivity.

The method was immunoSEQ multiplex PCR; TCRdb's version includes in-frame clones alone and lacks a portion of them. The table has some 90,000 clones, roughly 90% seen once. Details on this clone: The antigen remains unidentified.

This TCR was sampled from a man between 18 and 35 years old in good health and CMV-seropositive. The sequenced sample was PBMCs.

This chain's CDR3 is CASSPGQGTPLGYNEQFF. CDR3 coding DNA: TGTGCCAGTAGTCCCGGACAGGGGACCCCTCTCGGCTACAATGAGCAGTTCTTC. J is TRBJ2-1 and V is TRBV19; 9 bases map to TRBD1. CDR1 is LNHDA and CDR2 is SQIVND in the germline V gene (reference sequence). The V and J ends lost 5 bases and 3 bases, in that order; junction bases with no gene match: 14. This CDR3 is 18 amino acids long.